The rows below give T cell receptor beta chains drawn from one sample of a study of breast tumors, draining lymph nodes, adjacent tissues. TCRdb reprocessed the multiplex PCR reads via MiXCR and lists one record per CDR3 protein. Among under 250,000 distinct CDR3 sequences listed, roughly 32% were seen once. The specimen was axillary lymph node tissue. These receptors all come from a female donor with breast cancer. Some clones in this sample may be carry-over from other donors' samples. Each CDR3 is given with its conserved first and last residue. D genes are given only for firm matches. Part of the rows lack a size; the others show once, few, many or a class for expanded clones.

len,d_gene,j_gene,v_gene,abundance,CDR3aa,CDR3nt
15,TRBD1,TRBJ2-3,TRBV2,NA,CASSQDRGRGDTQYF,TGTGCCAGCTCACAGGACAGGGGGCGCGGAGATACGCAGTATTTT
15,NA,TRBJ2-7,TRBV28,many,CASTARTRSSYEQYF,TGTGCCAGCACAGCCCGGACAAGGAGCTCCTACGAGCAGTACTTC
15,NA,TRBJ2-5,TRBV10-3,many,CAISVGTSDQETQYF,TGTGCCATCAGTGTAGGGACTTCAGACCAAGAGACCCAGTACTTC
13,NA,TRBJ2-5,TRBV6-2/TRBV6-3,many,CATLSGKQETQYF,TGTGCCACCCTCAGCGGCAAACAAGAGACCCAGTACTTC
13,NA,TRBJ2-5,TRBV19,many,CASSPSWGETQYF,TGTGCCAGTAGCCCCAGCTGGGGCGAGACCCAGTACTTC
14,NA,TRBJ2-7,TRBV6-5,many,CASIHEWGGREQYF,TGTGCCAGCATTCACGAGTGGGGGGGCAGGGAGCAGTACTTC
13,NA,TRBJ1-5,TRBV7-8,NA,CASSLEGLQPQHF,TGTGCCAGCAGCTTAGAAGGTCTTCAGCCCCAGCATTTT
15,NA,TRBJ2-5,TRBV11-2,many,CASSLVKGVQETQYF,TGTGCCAGCAGCTTAGTTAAGGGGGTCCAAGAGACCCAGTACTTC
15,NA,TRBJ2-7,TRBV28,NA,CASSLLGGVVHEQYF,TGTGCCAGCAGTCTACTGGGCGGAGTGGTCCACGAGCAGTACTTC
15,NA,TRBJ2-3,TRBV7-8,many,CASSPSGSHTDTQYF,TGTGCCAGCAGCCCTTCAGGTAGTCACACAGATACGCAGTATTTT
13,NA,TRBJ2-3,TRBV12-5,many,CASGPYGTDTQYF,TGTGCTAGTGGACCGTACGGCACAGATACGCAGTATTTT
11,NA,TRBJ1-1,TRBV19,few,CASSTTTEAFF,TGTGCCAGTAGTACCACCACTGAAGCTTTCTTT
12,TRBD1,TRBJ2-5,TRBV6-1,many,CASIGTGETQYF,TGTGCCAGCATAGGGACAGGGGAGACCCAGTACTTC
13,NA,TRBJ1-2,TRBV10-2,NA,CASSVGSNYGYTF,TGCGCCAGCAGTGTGGGCAGTAACTATGGCTACACCTTC
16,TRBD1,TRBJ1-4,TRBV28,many,CASRIQGALTNEKLFF,TGTGCCAGCAGGATACAGGGGGCACTGACTAATGAAAAACTGTTTTTT
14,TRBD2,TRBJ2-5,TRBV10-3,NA,CAISALAGRETQYF,TGTGCCATCAGTGCTCTAGCGGGGAGGGAGACCCAGTACTTC
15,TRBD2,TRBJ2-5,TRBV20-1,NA,CSANLAGGPRETQYF,TGCAGTGCCAACTTAGCGGGAGGGCCTAGAGAGACCCAGTACTTC
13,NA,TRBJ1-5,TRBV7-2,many,CASSLEAGQPQHF,TGTGCCAGCAGCTTAGAAGCGGGTCAGCCCCAGCATTTT
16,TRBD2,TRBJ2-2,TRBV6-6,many,CASSPRLATGAGELFF,TGTGCCAGCAGTCCCCGACTAGCGACCGGAGCCGGGGAGCTGTTTTTT
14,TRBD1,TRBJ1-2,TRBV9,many,CASSVGGQGYGYTF,TGTGCCAGCAGCGTAGGGGGACAGGGGTATGGCTACACCTTC
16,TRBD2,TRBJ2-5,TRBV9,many,CASSEGLAGLQETQYF,TGTGCCAGCAGCGAGGGACTAGCGGGCCTACAAGAGACCCAGTACTTC
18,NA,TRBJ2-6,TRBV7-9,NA,CASSAPAGGEAGANVLTF,TGTGCCAGCAGCGCCCCCGCAGGGGGGGAAGCTGGGGCCAACGTCCTGACTTTC